These 11 T cell receptor beta chains share one sample of origin, sequenced in a study of T cell clonality in common variable immunodeficiency. Data came from immunoSEQ multiplex PCR; TCRdb stores just in-frame clones and leaves some out. Recorded here are roughly 42,000 clones, none singletons. The specimen was peripheral blood mononuclear cells. The receptors were gathered from a person aged 18-69 years in good health.

This clone has at least ten counts. Coverage ceases 3 residues before the CDR3 finishes, and the germline J gene fills in the end. The V and J genes are TRBV7-3 and TRBJ2-1, with TRBD2 as a possible D gene (6 bases). Germline CDR1 SGHTA, CDR2 FQGTGA. This CDR3 is 13 amino acids long. V was shortened by 8 bases and J by 5 bases, with 13 bases between the two germline ends. The CDR3 bases that were read are TGTGCCAGCTCGACTAGTTACGACAATGAG. Residues: CASSTSYDNE. The CDR3 in full is CASSTSYDNEQFF.

This clone was picked up many times. The read terminates 3 residues before the CDR3 end, so the remaining end is supplied by the germline J gene. This rearrangement joins TRBV7-9 to TRBJ1-2; 7 positions agree with TRBD1. The CDR3 sequence is 14 residues long. Germline loops: CDR1 SEHNR, CDR2 FQNEAQ (reference sequence). V trimming: 3 bases; J trimming: 4 bases; junction bases outside the gene matches: 5. The CDR3 DNA, read in part, is TGTGCCAGCAGCTTTGGGGACAGACCCTATGGC. Its protein product is CASSFGDRPYG. The entire CDR3 is CASSFGDRPYGYTF. Drawing the rest from reference TRBV7-9 and TRBJ1-2, the complete variable domain is DTGVSQNPRHKITKRGQNVTFRCDPISEHNRLYWYRQTLGQGPEFLTYFQNEAQLEKSRLLSDRFSAERPKGSFSTLEIQRTEQGDSAMYLCASSFGDRPYGYTFGSGTRLTVV.

This clone was detected ten times or more. The read terminates 3 residues before the CDR3 end, so the remaining end is supplied by the germline J gene. The rearrangement links TRBV5-1 to TRBJ2-5; D not resolved. CDR3 length: 12 residues. Germline-derived CDR1 and CDR2 are SGHRS and YFSETQ. Trimming removed 1 base at V and 4 bases at J, with 5 bases between. The sequenced CDR3 bases are TGCGCCAGCAGCTTGAAGGGAGAGACC. Protein: CASSLKGET. The whole CDR3 sequence is CASSLKGETQYF.

This clone has ten or more counts. The read ends 3 residues shy of where the CDR3 ends; the end is completed using the germline J gene. The V call is TRBV18, the J call TRBJ2-1, with TRBD2 matching 11 bases. CDR1 is KGHSH and CDR2 is LQKENI in the germline V gene. The V gene end was trimmed by 6 bases and the J gene end by 7 bases; junction bases not matched to a gene: 8. The CDR3 is 15 residues long. CDR3 sequence reads: CASSPGTSGFNEQFF. The part of the CDR3 DNA that was read is TGTGCCAGCTCCCCCGGGACTAGCGGCTTTAATGAG.

Many counts were recorded for this clone. Here the CDR3 reads CSVSPTYETNEKLFF. The part of the CDR3 DNA that was read is TGCAGTGTCTCGCCAACATATGAAACTAATGAAAAA. The gene calls are TRBV20-1 and TRBJ1-4; no firm D call. Coverage ceases 3 residues before the CDR3 finishes, and the germline J gene fills in the end. V lost 7 bases to trimming and J lost 1 base, with 16 bases between them. This CDR3 is 15 amino acids long. CDR1 and CDR2 (germline): DFQATT, SNEGSKA (reference sequence).

The table lists this clone with many counts. The missing CDR3 end, 3 residues past where the read stops, is filled in from the germline J gene. This rearrangement joins TRBV6-2 or TRBV6-3 to TRBJ2-7, with 12 positions matching TRBD2. Germline-derived CDR1 and CDR2 are MNHEY and SVGEGT. This CDR3 spans 15 amino acids. V lost 6 bases and J lost 4; bases outside the gene matches: 7. CDR3 sequence: CASRPGLAGRYEQYF. The CDR3 DNA, read in part, is TGTGCCAGCAGACCTGGACTAGCGGGAAGATACGAG.

To note about this clone: The CDR3 is cut off 3 residues early in the read; its end comes from the germline J gene. The chain is built from TRBV19 and TRBJ2-3, with D maybe TRBD1 (5 bases). The CDR3 spans 12 residues. CDR1 LNHDA and CDR2 SQIVND come from the germline V gene (reference sequence). CDR3 bases read: TGTGCCAGTAGCACAGGAAATCAGCCG. It codes for CASSTGNQP. The full-length CDR3 reads as CASSTGNQPQYF.

This clone is medium-sized in the sample. The CDR3 goes on 3 residues after the read ends, and that part is filled in from the germline J gene. V usage is TRBV13 and J usage is TRBJ2-3; D ambiguous. Trimming pared 2 bases from V and 0 bases from J, leaving 9 bases between. The CDR3 has 15 amino acids. Germline CDR1 is PRHDT and CDR2 is FYEKMQ (reference sequence). Here the CDR3 reads CASSLYRTSTDTQYF. The sequenced part of the CDR3 DNA is TGTGCCAGCAGCTTATATAGAACTAGCACAGATACG.

Of note for this clone: The read ends 3 residues early relative to the CDR3; the germline J gene fills the gap. Other DNA sequences in this sample translate to the same CDR3. This chain links TRBV7-6 with TRBJ1-3; D may be TRBD1 (5 bases). The CDR3 covers 16 residues. Trimming left V 1 base short and J 1 base short, with 11 bases between. Germline values: CDR1 SGHVS, CDR2 FNYEAQ. CDR3 bases read: TGTGCCAGCAGCTTAGTTGCAGGGCCGTCTGGAAACACC. The encoded protein is CASSLVAGPSGNT. The whole CDR3 region reads CASSLVAGPSGNTIYF. The full variable domain, in which reference TRBV7-6 and TRBJ1-3 provide the parts outside the CDR3, is GAGVSQSPRYKVTKRGQDVALRCDPISGHVSLYWYRQALGQGPEFLTYFNYEAQQDKSGLPNDRFSAERPEGSISTLTIQRTEQRDSAMYRCASSLVAGPSGNTIYFGEGSWLTVV.

This clone was seen ten or more times. At one of its ends the junction is not consistent with the germline gene, which may arise from a read error. The missing CDR3 end, 3 residues past where the read stops, is filled in from the germline J gene. This sequence joins TRBV5-6 and TRBJ2-7, with 8 bases that match TRBD1. The CDR3 has 15 amino acids. The germline CDR1 and CDR2 sequences are SGHDT and YYEEEE. The sequenced CDR3 bases are TGTGCCAGCAGCCCCCGGGACAGGAACTCCCACGAG. The encoded protein is CASSPRDRNSHE. In full, the CDR3 is CASSPRDRNSHEQYF. Full variable domain (remainder filled in from reference TRBV5-6 and TRBJ2-7): DAGVTQSPTHLIKTRGQQVTLRCSPKSGHDTVSWYQQALGQGPQFIFQYYEEEERQRGNFPDRFSGHQFPNYSSELNVNALLLGDSALYLCASSPRDRNSHEQYFGPGTRLTVT.

There are many counts of this clone. The read finishes 3 residues shy of the CDR3 end, and the germline J gene is used to complete it. This chain uses TRBV5-1 with TRBJ2-7; 7 nucleotides match TRBD2. This CDR3 has 15 amino acids. Unmatched junction bases numbered 11, after V lost 4 bases and J lost 4 bases. Germline lookup yields CDR1 SGHRS and CDR2 YFSETQ. Partial CDR3 DNA: TGCGCCAGCAGCGACGGGGAGGGAAGGGCTTACGAG. Translation gives CASSDGEGRAYE. The entire CDR3 protein reads CASSDGEGRAYEQYF.